These T cell receptor beta chains were read from a single sample in a study of blood T cell repertoires in COVID-19. The method was immunoSEQ multiplex PCR; TCRdb's version includes in-frame clones alone and lacks a portion of them. The sample yields about 280,000 clones, 85% seen once. The sample comprised peripheral blood. These receptors originate from a man aged 50 to 60 with active or convalescent COVID-19. Each CDR3 is given with its conserved first and last residue. Each record gives: V gene, CDR3 length, J gene, clone size, D gene, CDR3 DNA, CDR3 protein. A D gene is named only where the DNA matches it firmly. Only some rows state a clone size, as once, few, many or a class for expanded clones.

>TRBV3-1/TRBV3-2|13|TRBJ1-2|-|-
TGTGCCAGCAGCCAAGCCAGGGACTATGGCTACACCTTC
CASSQARDYGYTF
>TRBV5-1|14|TRBJ2-5|-|TRBD1
TGCGCCAGCAGCTCCCGGACAGGGACGGAGACCCAGTACTTC
CASSSRTGTETQYF
>TRBV6-2/TRBV6-3|15|TRBJ2-4|-|-
TGTGCCAGCAGTCGACCTAGAGGGGGGGAAAACATTCAGTACTTC
CASSRPRGGENIQYF
>TRBV4-2|15|TRBJ1-1|-|-
TGTGCCAGCAGCCAACCGGACGGGAAGCTGTCTGAAGCTTTCTTT
CASSQPDGKLSEAFF
>TRBV30|11|TRBJ1-2|-|-
TGTGCCCGGGACGGACTCTATGGCTACACCTTC
CARDGLYGYTF
>TRBV6-5|15|TRBJ1-2|-|-
TGTGCCAGCAGTTACTCAGCAACAGGGAGGGATGGCTACACCTTC
CASSYSATGRDGYTF
>TRBV19|16|TRBJ2-1|-|TRBD2
TGTGCCAGTAGTATAGGACTAGCGGGAGGGGGCTATGAGCAGTTCTTC
CASSIGLAGGGYEQFF
>TRBV18|16|TRBJ2-1|-|TRBD2
TGTGCCAGCTCACCAGCGGGAGGGCCGAGATACAATGAGCAGTTCTTC
CASSPAGGPRYNEQFF
>TRBV29-1|15|TRBJ1-2|-|-
TGCAGCGTTCTACTATCGGGGGGGTTCGGTTATGGCTACACCTTC
CSVLLSGGFGYGYTF
>TRBV6-1|14|TRBJ2-3|-|-
TGTGCCAGCAGTGACGGGGGGCACACAGATACGCAGTATTTT
CASSDGGHTDTQYF
>TRBV12-3/TRBV12-4|12|TRBJ2-2|-|-
TGTGCCAGCAGAGGGCGGGGAGAAGGGCTGTTTTTT
CASRGRGEGLFF
>TRBV24-1|14|TRBJ2-1|-|-
TGTGCCACCAGTGACCAGTATTCCTACAATGAGCAGTTCTTC
CATSDQYSYNEQFF
>TRBV12-5|16|TRBJ1-1|-|-
TGTGCTAGTGGGTTGACGACCGGGACACCAACCACTCCAGCTTTCTTT
CASGLTTGTPTTPAFF
>TRBV4-1|18|TRBJ2-5|-|TRBD2
TGCGCCAGCAGCCAGGTGACTAGCGGGGGACCCTCTCAAGAGACCCAGTACTTC
CASSQVTSGGPSQETQYF
>TRBV5-4|15|TRBJ2-1|-|TRBD2
TGTGCCAGCAGCCCCGGGACTAGCGGACCCAATGAGCAGTTCTTC
CASSPGTSGPNEQFF
>TRBV9|17|TRBJ1-3|-|-
TGTGCCAGCAGCGTAGGGGCCGGAGGAGAATCTGGAAACACCATATATTTT
CASSVGAGGESGNTIYF
>TRBV27|12|TRBJ2-7|once|TRBD2
TGTGCCAGCAGTTTATTCGGGGGGTTCAAGTACTTC
CASSLFGGFKYF
>TRBV27|13|TRBJ1-5|once|-
TGTGCCAGCAGCCGGTCTCAACTTCAGCCCCAGCATTTT
CASSRSQLQPQHF
>TRBV7-8|16|TRBJ2-7|-|TRBD1
TGTGCCAGCAGCCTATTTAACAGGGGGCTTTACTACGAGCAGTACTTC
CASSLFNRGLYYEQYF
>TRBV5-6|17|TRBJ1-5|-|TRBD1
TGTGCCAGCAGCTTGAGGGGACAGGGAGAGTTGAATCAGCCCCAGCATTTT
CASSLRGQGELNQPQHF
>TRBV6-6|13|TRBJ1-3|few|-
TGTGCCAGCAGTTCCCTTTCTGGAAACACCATATATTTT
CASSSLSGNTIYF
>TRBV3-1/TRBV3-2|14|TRBJ1-2|-|TRBD1
TGTGCCAGCAGCCAAGGCTCAGGGGGCCATGGCTACACCTTC
CASSQGSGGHGYTF
>TRBV4-2|14|TRBJ1-2|-|-
TGTGCCAGCAGCCGTGGACAGCCCGGGGATGGCTACACCTTC
CASSRGQPGDGYTF
>TRBV5-1|14|TRBJ1-2|once|-
TGCGCCAGCTCCATTGAACCAGCTAGCTATGGCTACACCTTC
CASSIEPASYGYTF
>TRBV28|11|TRBJ2-5|-|-
TGTGCCAGCACGGTCGAGGAGACCCAGTACTTC
CASTVEETQYF
>TRBV5-1|14|TRBJ2-1|once|-
TGCGCCAGCTCCCGGGACACAGGCTACAATGAGCAGTTCTTC
CASSRDTGYNEQFF
>TRBV11-2|15|TRBJ1-2|once|TRBD1
TGTGCCAGCAGCTTAGGGGCAGGGGGCGGTGGAAGCTACACCTTC
CASSLGAGGGGSYTF
>TRBV4-1|16|TRBJ2-7|-|TRBD2
TGCGCCAGCAGCCACGTCCTAGCGGGAGTGGGGGACGAGCAGTACTTC
CASSHVLAGVGDEQYF
>TRBV7-3|16|TRBJ2-1|once|TRBD2
TGTGCCAGCAGCTTACCATGGACTAGCGGCAACAATGAGCAGTTCTTC
CASSLPWTSGNNEQFF
>TRBV7-9|13|TRBJ1-6|-|-
TGTGCCAGCAGCTTGGCAGGGCGCTCACCCCTCCACTTT
CASSLAGRSPLHF
>TRBV7-4|17|TRBJ2-1|-|TRBD2
TGTGCCAGCAGCTTAGTTCTCAGGACTAGGGGACACAATGAGCAGTTCTTC
CASSLVLRTRGHNEQFF
>TRBV28|15|TRBJ2-1|-|TRBD2
TGTGCCAGCAGCTCTAGCGGGAGGGCCTACAATGAGCAGTTCTTC
CASSSSGRAYNEQFF
>TRBV7-2|14|TRBJ1-4|-|-
TGTGCCAGCAGCTCCTCGGGGACTAATGAAAAACTGTTTTTT
CASSSSGTNEKLFF
>TRBV19|15|TRBJ2-3|-|TRBD1
TGTGCCAGTGCCCCCCGGGACAGGGGGACAGATACGCAGTATTTT
CASAPRDRGTDTQYF
>TRBV6-1|11|TRBJ2-7|-|-
TGTGCCAGCAGTGAAGTGCGCGAGCAGTACTTC
CASSEVREQYF
>TRBV14|19|TRBJ2-7|-|TRBD2
TGTGCCAGCAGCCGACGAGGGGGGGCTAGCGGGATCACCTCCTACGAGCAGTACTTC
CASSRRGGASGITSYEQYF
>TRBV5-1|15|TRBJ1-4|-|-
TGCGCCAGCAGCACCGAAGGGGCAACTAATGAAAAACTGTTTTTT
CASSTEGATNEKLFF
>TRBV27|14|TRBJ2-7|-|TRBD1
TGTGCCAGCAGTTCGGGACAGGGGGCGAGGGAGCAGTACTTC
CASSSGQGAREQYF
>TRBV27|20|TRBJ2-3|-|-
TGTGCCAGCAGTCATTACCGCGGAGGCGAAGCCATCTCTAGCACAGATACGCAGTATTTT
CASSHYRGGEAISSTDTQYF